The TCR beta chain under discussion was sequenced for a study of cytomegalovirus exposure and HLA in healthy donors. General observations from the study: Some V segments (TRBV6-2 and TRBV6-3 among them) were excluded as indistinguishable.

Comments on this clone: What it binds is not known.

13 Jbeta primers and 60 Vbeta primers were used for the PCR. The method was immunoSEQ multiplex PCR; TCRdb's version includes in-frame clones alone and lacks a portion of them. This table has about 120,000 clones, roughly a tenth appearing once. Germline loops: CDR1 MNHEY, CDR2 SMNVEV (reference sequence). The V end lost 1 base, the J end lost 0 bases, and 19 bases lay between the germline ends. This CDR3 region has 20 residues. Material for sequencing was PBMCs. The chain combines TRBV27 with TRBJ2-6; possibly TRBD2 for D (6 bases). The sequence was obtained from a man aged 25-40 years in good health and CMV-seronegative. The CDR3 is CASSLYSTGTAPSGANVLTF. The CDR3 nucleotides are TGTGCCAGCAGTTTATATTCGACCGGGACTGCCCCCTCTGGGGCCAACGTCCTGACTTTC.